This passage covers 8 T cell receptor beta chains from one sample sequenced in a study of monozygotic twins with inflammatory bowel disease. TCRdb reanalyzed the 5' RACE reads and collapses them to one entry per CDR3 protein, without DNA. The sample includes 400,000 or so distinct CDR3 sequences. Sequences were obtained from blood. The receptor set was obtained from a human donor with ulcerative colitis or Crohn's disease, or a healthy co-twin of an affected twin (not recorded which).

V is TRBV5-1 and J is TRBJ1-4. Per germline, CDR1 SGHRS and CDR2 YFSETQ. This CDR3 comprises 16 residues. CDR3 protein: CASSFDPRYFNEKLFF.

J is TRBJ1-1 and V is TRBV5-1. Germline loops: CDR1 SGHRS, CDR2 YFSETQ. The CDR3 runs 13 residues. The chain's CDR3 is CASFDLMNTEAFF.

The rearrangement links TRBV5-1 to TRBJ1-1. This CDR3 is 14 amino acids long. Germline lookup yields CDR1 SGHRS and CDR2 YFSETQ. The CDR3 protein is CASSASAGNTEAFF. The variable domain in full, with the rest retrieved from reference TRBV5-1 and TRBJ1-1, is KAGVTQTPRYLIKTRGQQVTLSCSPISGHRSVSWYQQTPGQGLQFLFEYFSETQRNKGNFPGRFSGRQFSNSRSEMNVSTLELGDSALYLCASSASAGNTEAFFGQGTRLTVV.

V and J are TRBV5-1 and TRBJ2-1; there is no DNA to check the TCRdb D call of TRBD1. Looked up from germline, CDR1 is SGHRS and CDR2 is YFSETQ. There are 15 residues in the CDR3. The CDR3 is CASFLPGQGAHEQFF.

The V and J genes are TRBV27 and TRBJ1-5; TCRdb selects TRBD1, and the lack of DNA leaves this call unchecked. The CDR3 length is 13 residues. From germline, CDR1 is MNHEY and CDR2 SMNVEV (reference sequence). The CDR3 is CASSFSRGQPQHF.

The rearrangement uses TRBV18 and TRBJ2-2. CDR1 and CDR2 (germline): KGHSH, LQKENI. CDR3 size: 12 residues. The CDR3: CASSVHPGELFF.

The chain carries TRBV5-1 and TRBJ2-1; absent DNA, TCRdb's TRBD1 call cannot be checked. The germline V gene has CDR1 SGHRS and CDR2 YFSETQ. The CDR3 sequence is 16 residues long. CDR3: CASSLRDRLSYNEQFF.

This CDR3 is CSVRPPGRNTEAFF. This chain joins TRBV29-1 and TRBJ1-1. The CDR3 runs 14 residues. CDR1 is SQVTM, CDR2 ANQGSEA, per germline.